A selection of T cell receptor beta chains follows, all from one sample in a study of T-cell reconstitution after alpha-beta-depleted transplantation in children. MiXCR, run by TCRdb on the PCR reads, gives a single entry per CDR3 protein. The sample lists about 360,000 distinct CDR3 sequences; roughly 14% were seen once. The sequencing here drew on PBMCs, taken from the stem cell graft. All receptors derive from a human donor who donated a stem cell graft to a child with Fanconi anemia. CDR3s include the opening cysteine and the closing phenylalanine or tryptophan.

V	J	CDR3
TRBV3-1	TRBJ1-2	CASSQLRDNYGYTF
TRBV4-3	TRBJ2-1	CASSQDLRRGVEQFF
TRBV3-1	TRBJ2-5	CASTKRESVETQYF
TRBV5-5	TRBJ1-5	CASSLVLYSNQPQHF
TRBV4-2	TRBJ2-3	CASSQEYTDTQYF
TRBV28	TRBJ2-5	CASSPRTPRTQYF
TRBV7-2	TRBJ2-1	CASSLWDRSRNEQFF
TRBV7-2	TRBJ2-5	CASSPGGLAGETQYF
TRBV29-1	TRBJ2-3	CSVEYSDTQYF
TRBV12-3/TRBV12-4	TRBJ1-1	CASTPGGSEAFF
TRBV30	TRBJ2-5	CAWKMGWGGQETQYF
TRBV20-1	TRBJ2-1	CSAGGQGAFNEQFF
TRBV20-1	TRBJ2-1	CSASPTRAMSYNEQFF
TRBV3-1	TRBJ1-2	CASSQDQGGYTF
TRBV6-2/TRBV6-3	TRBJ2-3	CASSPHTSGVTDTQYF
TRBV7-9	TRBJ1-6	CASSLEHGNSPLHF